The 24 T cell receptor beta chains below come from one sample, sequenced in a study of cytomegalovirus exposure and HLA in healthy donors. The PCR was carried out with 60 Vbeta primers and 13 Jbeta primers. Assay used: immunoSEQ multiplex PCR; TCRdb lists only in-frame clones, some missing. The data show around 220,000 clones, 70% to 80% seen once. The sample comprised PBMCs. These receptor sequences come from a woman in her 30s in good health and CMV-seronegative.

This clone was observed once. J is TRBJ2-6 and V is TRBV19; 7 bases are shared with TRBD2. The V gene end was trimmed by 10 bases and the J gene end by 2 bases; junction bases not matched to a gene: 17. Looked up from germline, CDR1 is LNHDA and CDR2 is SQIVND (reference sequence). The CDR3 is made up of 18 amino acids. The CDR3: CANTRGLWGGTGANVLTF. Here the CDR3 DNA reads TGTGCCAATACCCGCGGATTGTGGGGAGGGACTGGGGCCAACGTCCTGACTTTC.

Remarks on this clone: Germline is not matched at one junction end, which may reflect a read error. The chain recombines TRBV7-9 with TRBJ2-7; 8 nucleotides match TRBD2. Germline V gene data show CDR1 as SEHNR and CDR2 as FQNEAQ (reference sequence). The CDR3 runs 16 residues. Here the CDR3 reads CSSSSLSSGGSYEQYF. DNA for the CDR3: TGTTCCAGCAGCTCCTTATCGAGCGGGGGATCCTACGAGCAGTACTTC.

This chain uses TRBV18 with TRBJ2-5; 7 bases map to TRBD1. The better agreement between TRBJ2-7 and the DNA end casts doubt on the J call. The CDR3 totals 13 residues. Germline V gene data show CDR1 as KGHSH and CDR2 as LQKENI. Here the CDR3 DNA reads TGTGCCAGCTCACCTGAGGGGGCTCGCGAGCAGTACTTC. It encodes CASSPEGAREQYF.

This chain connects TRBV14 to TRBJ1-2; tentative D call: TRBD1 (5 bases). CDR1 SGHDN and CDR2 FVKESK come from the germline V gene. There are 15 residues in the CDR3. The ends were cut back, 0 bases at V and 1 base at J, with 9 bases in the middle. The CDR3 bases are TGTGCCAGCAGCCAAGAACCGGGACTTAACTATGGCTACACCTTC. It yields the protein CASSQEPGLNYGYTF. Full variable domain (missing parts from reference TRBV14 and TRBJ1-2): EAGVTQFPSHSVIEKGQTVTLRCDPISGHDNLYWYRRVMGKEIKFLLHFVKESKQDESGMPNNRFLAERTGGTYSTLKVQPAELEDSGVYFCASSQEPGLNYGYTFGSGTRLTVV.

This chain connects TRBV6-5 to TRBJ2-1; D is uncertain. Germline loops: CDR1 MNHEY, CDR2 SVGAGI. V lost 10 bases, J lost 0 bases, and 10 bases lay in between. This CDR3 region has 13 residues. The CDR3 region is CATAASSYNEQFF. In DNA, the CDR3 is TGTGCCACCGCGGCTAGCTCCTACAATGAGCAGTTCTTC.

The gene calls are TRBV5-4 and TRBJ2-7; 7 positions agree with TRBD2. The CDR3 is made up of 15 amino acids. With V trimmed by 0 bases and J by 4 bases, 7 bases remained unmatched. From germline, CDR1 is SGHNT and CDR2 YYREEE (reference sequence). CDR3 region: CASSLAGGSGYEQYF. In DNA form, the CDR3 reads TGTGCCAGCAGCTTGGCGGGCGGGAGTGGTTACGAGCAGTACTTC.

This clone was seen a handful of times. V gene TRBV6-5 combines with J gene TRBJ2-5; 13 nucleotides align to TRBD2. V lost 8 bases, J lost 5 bases, and 5 bases stayed unmatched. This CDR3 region has 14 residues. CDR1 is MNHEY, CDR2 SVGAGI, per germline. CDR3 sequence (DNA): TGTGCCAGCGGGACTAGCGGGGACCTGGAGACCCAGTACTTC. Translated, it gives CASGTSGDLETQYF.

This clone occurred a few times. The V gene is TRBV5-1, the J gene TRBJ2-5; 8 bases align to TRBD2. V lost 4 bases to trimming and J lost 2 bases; unmatched junction nucleotides: 10. The CDR3 has 16 residues. In germline, CDR1 is SGHRS, CDR2 YFSETQ. CDR3 DNA: TGCGCCAGCAGCCCCCGGGGAGCGGGAGCACAAGAGACCCAGTACTTC. This codes for CASSPRGAGAQETQYF.

This chain links TRBV6-5 with TRBJ1-2; D unresolved. The CDR3 loop spans 15 amino acids. Germline V gene sequence: CDR1 MNHEY, CDR2 SVGAGI. The germline V and J ends were trimmed by 8 bases and 0 bases, with 16 bases remaining between them. The CDR3 sequence is CASARARGANYGYTF. In DNA, the CDR3 is TGTGCCAGCGCAAGAGCCCGGGGAGCTAACTATGGCTACACCTTC.

The chain links TRBV2 to TRBJ2-3, with 15 bases identical to TRBD2. CDR1 and CDR2 (germline): SNHLY, FYNNEI. Trimming cost V 6 bases and J 3 bases; bases outside gene matches: 4. This CDR3 is built from 16 residues. CDR3 nucleotide sequence: TGTGCCAGCAGAGGTGGACTAGCGGGAGGGACAGATACGCAGTATTTT. Translated: CASRGGLAGGTDTQYF.

The chain has TRBV9 and TRBJ2-1, with 11 bases aligning to TRBD1. V lost 4 bases, J lost 7 bases, and 7 bases stayed unmatched. The germline gives CDR1 SGDLS, CDR2 YYNGEE. The CDR3 consists of 15 residues. DNA for the CDR3: TGTGCCAGCAGCCCTTCCGGGACAGGGGGAAATGAGCAGTTCTTC. It yields the protein CASSPSGTGGNEQFF.

V usage is TRBV6-1 and J usage is TRBJ1-4; D is perhaps TRBD1 (5 bases). The length of the CDR3 is 14 residues. Germline CDR1 and CDR2: MNHNS and SASEGT. The V gene lost 6 bases and the J gene lost 7 bases, with 15 bases spanning the gap. The chain's CDR3 is CASRRFRDGEKLFF. CDR3 coding DNA: TGTGCCAGCAGAAGATTCAGGGATGGTGAAAAACTGTTTTTT.

The chain uses TRBV19 and TRBJ2-1; TRBD2 agrees at 7 bases. Germline trimming cut 5 bases from V and 12 bases from J; bases unmatched to any gene: 19. CDR3 length: 16 amino acids. CDR1 and CDR2 (germline): LNHDA, SQIVND (reference sequence). CDR3 residues: CASSPLRSGNTAGQFF. For the CDR3, the DNA is TGTGCCAGTAGTCCCCTGAGGAGCGGGAATACGGCTGGGCAGTTCTTC.

In its sample, this clone was seen a few times. Its ends do not fully match the called genes, so a read error is possible. This chain uses TRBV7-9 with TRBJ2-5; weak D call: TRBD1 (5 bases). Germline CDR1 is SEHNR and CDR2 is FQNEAQ (reference sequence). This CDR3 is 14 amino acids long. The CDR3: CASTSGQVQGTQYF. For the CDR3, the DNA is TGTGCCAGCACCTCAGGGCAGGTACAAGGGACCCAGTACTTC.

The rearrangement uses TRBV2 and TRBJ1-5; no definite D call. The CDR3 has 12 amino acids. Germline values: CDR1 SNHLY, CDR2 FYNNEI. The V end was cut by 8 bases, the J end by 4 bases, with 9 bases between. The CDR3 here is CASGRQNQPQHF. DNA of the CDR3: TGTGCCAGCGGGAGGCAGAATCAGCCCCAGCATTTT.

This clone has just a few counts. V gene TRBV11-3 combines with J gene TRBJ1-1; 7 bases agree with TRBD1. Germline CDR1 reads SGHNT; CDR2 reads YENEEA. This CDR3 is 14 amino acids long. J lost 4 bases, V lost 5 bases, and 7 bases had no gene match. The CDR3 DNA reads as TGTGCCAGCAGCCTAGGGGGACAGCGCACTGAAGCTTTCTTT. It is translated as CASSLGGQRTEAFF.

This clone was seen only once. Its ends do not fully match the called genes, so a read error is possible. The V call is TRBV15, the J call TRBJ2-2, with TRBD2 identical over 10 bases. This CDR3 has 17 amino acids. Germline CDR1 and CDR2: LNHNV and YYDKDF (reference sequence). The CDR3 loop is CVTLTSGTSGNTGELFF. Written as DNA, the CDR3 is TGTGTCACCCTTACTAGCGGGACGTCGGGGAACACCGGGGAGCTGTTTTTT.

CDR3 loop: CASRSLIRAGRGANTEAFF. The CDR3 DNA sequence: TGTGCAAGTCGCTCATTAATTCGGGCGGGGAGGGGCGCAAACACTGAAGCTTTCTTT. The chain links TRBV12-2 to TRBJ1-1. TRBV12-2 is marked as a pseudogene. The CDR3 is 19 residues long.

With regard to this clone: At one end, the junction sequence differs from germline, possibly due to a read error. This sequence joins TRBV5-4 and TRBJ2-1; 12 bases map to TRBD2. Germline V CDR1 and CDR2: SGHNT, YYREEE (reference sequence). This CDR3 comprises 18 residues. CDR3 residues: CAISLLGLAGKSYNEQFF. The CDR3 DNA follows: TGTGCCATCAGCTTGCTAGGACTAGCGGGAAAATCTTACAATGAGCAGTTCTTC. The variable domain in full, completed from reference TRBV5-4 and TRBJ2-1, reads ETGVTQSPTHLIKTRGQQVTLRCSSQSGHNTVSWYQQALGQGPQFIFQYYREEENGRGNFPPRFSGLQFPNYSSELNVNALELDDSALYLCAISLLGLAGKSYNEQFFGPGTRLTVL.

The CDR3 nucleotides are TGCAGCGTTGTGGCACGAGGGTTTGGCTACACCTTC. Its protein product is CSVVARGFGYTF. The chain has TRBV29-1 and TRBJ1-2; D remains ambiguous. V gave up 4 bases and J gave up 7 bases, with 13 bases separating them. The CDR3 length is 12 residues. Germline V gives CDR1 SQVTM, CDR2 ANQGSEA.

CDR3 residues: CAVSDSLYEQYF. The CDR3 coding sequence is TGTGCCGTCTCGGACAGCCTCTACGAGCAGTACTTC. The V and J genes are TRBV10-3 and TRBJ2-7, with D perhaps TRBD1 (6 bases). CDR1 and CDR2 (germline): ENHRY, SYGVKD. Trimming left V 11 bases short and J 3 bases short, with 14 bases between. The CDR3 has 12 residues.

The chain carries TRBV6-1 and TRBJ2-5; no reliable D call. Per germline, CDR1 MNHNS and CDR2 SASEGT. V lost 3 bases and J 2 bases, leaving 10 bases between the germline ends. This CDR3 is built from 14 residues. The CDR3 is CASSDGMEQETQYF. The CDR3 DNA is TGTGCCAGCAGTGATGGTATGGAGCAAGAGACCCAGTACTTC.

As to this clone: The junction does not match germline at one end; this may be a read error. This chain connects TRBV18 to TRBJ1-5, with unresolved D. The CDR3 is 13 residues long. In germline, CDR1 is KGHSH, CDR2 LQKENI. CDR3 sequence reads: CASSPFSDQPQHF. The CDR3 bases are TGTGCCAGCTCACCTTTTAGCGATCAGCCCCAGCATTTT.

There are a few counts of this clone. This chain uses TRBV18 with TRBJ2-7, with TRBD2 matching 10 bases. Per germline, CDR1 KGHSH and CDR2 LQKENI. The CDR3 contains 14 residues. V dropped 2 bases and J dropped 3; count of bases not matched to a gene: 1. This chain's CDR3 is CASSPGTSVYEQYF. CDR3 sequence (DNA): TGTGCCAGCTCACCAGGGACTAGCGTCTACGAGCAGTACTTC.